Following are 13 T cell receptor beta chains from one sample sequenced in a study of tissue T cells after allogeneic stem cell transplantation. The time point: mouse harvest day 7 after allogeneic transplant. Each mouse received 10^7 T-cell-depleted marrow cells plus 10^6 splenic CD5+ T cells by tail vein. The assay was immunoSEQ multiplex PCR, and TCRdb's table has in-frame clones only and misses some. The table lists about 7,500 clones, around 48% of them singletons. The sequencing sample was made of gut tissue. These receptors were taken from a female BALB/c mouse given C57BL/6 T cells with graft-versus-host disease after an allogeneic hematopoietic cell transplant.

This clone was detected a few times. Gene names are the mouse ones. Read coverage stops 1 residue before the CDR3 terminus; the germline J gene supplies the remainder. The genes are TRBV4 and TRBJ2-7, with 14 bases that match TRBD2. Looked up from germline, CDR1 is LGHDT and CDR2 is YNNKQL (reference sequence). This CDR3 is built from 14 residues. Trimming removed 4 bases from V and 7 bases from J; junction bases left unmatched: 3. The sequenced part of the CDR3 DNA is TGTGCCAGCAGCTCGGGACTGGGGGGGCTCGAACAGTAC. This encodes CASSSGLGGLEQY. Given in full, the CDR3 is CASSSGLGGLEQYF.

A remark on this clone: All gene names here are mouse names. The read terminates 1 residue ahead of where the CDR3 ends, so the germline J gene completes it. The chain has TRBV26 and TRBJ1-1; tentatively, D is TRBD1 (6 bases). The germline V gene encodes CDR1 KGHPV and CDR2 FQNQEV (reference sequence). With 3 bases removed from V and 7 bases from J, the gap between germline ends came to 9 bases. This CDR3 is built from 12 residues. The part of the CDR3 DNA that was read is TGTGCCAGCAGTCTAGGACAGAAAGAAGTCTTC. Translating it yields CASSLGQKEVF. The entire CDR3 reads CASSLGQKEVFF. Full variable domain (outside the CDR3, taken from reference TRBV26 and TRBJ1-1): NSKVIQTPRYLVKGQGQKAKMRCIPEKGHPVVFWYQQNKNNEFKFLINFQNQEVLQQIDMTEKRFSAECPSNSPCSLEIQSSEAGDSALYLCASSLGQKEVFFGKGTRLTVV.

As for this clone: The germline gene is not matched at one end of the junction; a read error may be the cause. The listed genes are named as in mouse. The DNA ends 1 residue before the CDR3 does, and the rest of the CDR3 is filled in from the germline J gene. V gene TRBV1 combines with J gene TRBJ2-7, with D tentatively TRBD2 (5 bases). The CDR3 sequence is 15 residues long. CDR1 and CDR2 (germline): NSQYPW, LRSPGD (reference sequence). The CDR3 spells CTCTADRTPGYEQYF. The covered CDR3 bases are TGCACCTGCACTGCAGACCGGACTCCGGGATATGAACAGTAC.

Remarks on this clone: Gene labels here are mouse ones. From the germline J gene comes the end of the CDR3, since the read stops 1 residue before it. V usage is TRBV15 and J usage is TRBJ2-3, with TRBD2 matching over 7 bases. This CDR3 spans 15 amino acids. Germline CDR1 is SGHND and CDR2 is FRSKSL. The J segment lost 0 bases and the V segment lost 5 bases, leaving 5 bases of the junction unmatched. Incomplete CDR3 DNA: TGTGCCAGCAGTCTCCACTGGGGAAGTGCAGAAACGCTGTAT. Its translation: CASSLHWGSAETLY. The entire CDR3 sequence reads CASSLHWGSAETLYF.

Comments on this clone: Here the gene names and germline are mouse. The read ends 1 residue before the CDR3 terminus; that terminus is restored from the germline J gene. V gene TRBV19 combines with J gene TRBJ2-4, with 10 bases that match TRBD2. The junction had 5 bases not matched to a gene; V was cut back by 7 bases and J by 0 bases. CDR3 length: 15 amino acids. Germline V lookup: CDR1 FNHDT, CDR2 SITEND (reference sequence). This chain's CDR3 is CASRTGGTSQNTLYF. Incomplete CDR3 DNA: TGTGCCAGCCGGACTGGGGGTACTAGTCAAAACACCTTGTAC.

A single count supports this clone. Gene names are the mouse ones. Read data end 1 residue before the CDR3 end; the end is taken from the germline J gene. The chain uses TRBV19 and TRBJ2-2; D is perhaps TRBD2 (5 bases). Trimming took 6 bases from V and 0 from J, leaving 9 bases between them. CDR3 length: 14 amino acids. CDR1 is FNHDT and CDR2 is SITEND in the germline V gene (reference sequence). The CDR3 region is CASTPTANTGQLYF. The sequenced part of the CDR3 DNA is TGTGCCAGCACTCCGACTGCAAACACCGGGCAGCTCTAC.

Of note for this clone: Each gene name is a mouse one. The read stops 1 residue short of the end of the CDR3; the missing end is completed from the germline J gene. The chain is built from TRBV1 and TRBJ1-4; 9 positions match TRBD1. Germline V CDR1 and CDR2: NSQYPW, LRSPGD (reference sequence). V dropped 3 bases and J dropped 1; count of bases not matched to a gene: 3. The CDR3 loop spans 16 amino acids. CDR3 bases read: TGCACCTGCAGTGCGCCGGGACAGGGTTCCAACGAAAGATTATTT. Its translation is CTCSAPGQGSNERLF. The entire CDR3 reads CTCSAPGQGSNERLFF.

Worth noting for this clone: The gene names here belong to mouse. The CDR3 end falls 1 residue outside the read, so it is completed with the germline J gene. The chain is built from TRBV26 and TRBJ2-7, with TRBD2 matching over 8 bases. Per germline, CDR1 KGHPV and CDR2 FQNQEV (reference sequence). This CDR3 has 14 amino acids. J lost 2 bases, V lost 2 bases, and 2 bases had no gene match. The CDR3 reads CASSLLGGPYEQYF. CDR3 DNA (partial): TGTGCCAGCAGTCTGCTGGGGGGCCCCTATGAACAGTAC.

As regards this clone: Gene names are the mouse ones. Sequencing ends 1 residue short of the CDR3 end; the germline J gene provides the rest. The chain has TRBV26 and TRBJ1-3; tentative D call: TRBD1 (6 bases). This CDR3 comprises 14 residues. Germline assignment: CDR1 KGHPV and CDR2 FQNQEV (reference sequence). Trimming took off 2 bases at V and 4 bases at J, with 9 bases between the two ends. The covered CDR3 bases are TGTGCCAGCAGTCTGGGGGGCGAGGGAAATACGCTCTAT. It encodes CASSLGGEGNTLY. The complete CDR3 protein is CASSLGGEGNTLYF.

To note about this clone: The genes are named according to mouse. The CDR3 goes on 1 residue after the read ends, and that part is filled in from the germline J gene. V usage is TRBV26 and J usage is TRBJ1-3; TRBD1 might be the D (6 bases). Trimming pared 4 bases from V and 0 bases from J, leaving 10 bases between. Germline V CDR1 and CDR2: KGHPV, FQNQEV (reference sequence). The length of the CDR3 is 15 residues. CDR3 residues: CASSPGHPSGNTLYF. The sequenced CDR3 bases are TGTGCCAGCAGTCCGGGACACCCTTCTGGAAATACGCTCTAT.

This clone has a handful of counts. Here the gene names and germline are mouse. From the germline J gene comes the end of the CDR3, since the read stops 1 residue before it. V usage is TRBV1 and J usage is TRBJ2-7, with 12 bases lining up with TRBD2. CDR3 length: 15 residues. Germline lookup yields CDR1 NSQYPW and CDR2 LRSPGD (reference sequence). J gave up 4 bases and V 1 base, and 2 bases lay outside the gene matches. This CDR3 is CTCSAVGTGGYEQYF. The CDR3 bases that were read are TGCACCTGCAGTGCAGTCGGGACTGGGGGGTATGAACAGTAC.

With respect to this clone: The listed genes are named as in mouse. The CDR3 end falls 1 residue outside the read, so it is completed with the germline J gene. V usage is TRBV16 and J usage is TRBJ2-5; TRBD2 aligns across 12 bases. The CDR3 extends over 14 amino acids. After removal of 5 bases from V and 6 bases from J, the junction contained 3 bases not matched to a gene. The V gene's germline CDR1 is SGHSA and CDR2 FRNQAP. This CDR3 reads CASSPTGGADTQYF. The CDR3 bases that were read are TGTGCAAGCAGCCCGACTGGGGGGGCGGACACCCAGTAC.

By sample fraction, this clone is medium-sized (0.01 to 0.1%). All gene names here are mouse names. The DNA ends 1 residue before the CDR3 does, and the rest of the CDR3 is filled in from the germline J gene. The rearrangement uses TRBV1 and TRBJ2-7, with D possibly called TRBD1 or TRBD2 (6 bases each). Trimming took 3 bases from V and 6 from J, leaving 9 bases between them. There are 12 residues in the CDR3. Per the germline V gene, CDR1 is NSQYPW and CDR2 is LRSPGD (reference sequence). CDR3 DNA, as far as it was read: TGCACCTGCAGTGCGAAGGGGGGTGAACAGTAC. Translating gives CTCSAKGGEQY. The whole CDR3 protein is CTCSAKGGEQYF. The entire variable domain, with the rest obtained from reference TRBV1 and TRBJ2-7, is as follows: VTLLEQNPRWRLVPRGQAVNLRCILKNSQYPWMSWYQQDLQKQLQWLFTLRSPGDKEVKSLPGADYLATRVTDTELRLQVANMSQGRTLYCTCSAKGGEQYFGPGTRLTVL.